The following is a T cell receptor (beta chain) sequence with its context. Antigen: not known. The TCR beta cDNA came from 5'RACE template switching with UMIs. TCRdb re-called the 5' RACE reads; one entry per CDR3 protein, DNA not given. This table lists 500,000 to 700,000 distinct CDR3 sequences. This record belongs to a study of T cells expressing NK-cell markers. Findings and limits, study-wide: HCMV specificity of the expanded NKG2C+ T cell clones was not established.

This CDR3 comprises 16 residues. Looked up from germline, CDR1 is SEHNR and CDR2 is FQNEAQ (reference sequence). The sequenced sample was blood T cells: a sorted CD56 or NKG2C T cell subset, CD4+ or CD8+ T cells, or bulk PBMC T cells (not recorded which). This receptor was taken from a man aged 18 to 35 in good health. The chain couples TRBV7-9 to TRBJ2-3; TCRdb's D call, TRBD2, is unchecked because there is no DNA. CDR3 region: CASSLLLAGSTDTQYF.